A selection of T cell receptor beta chains follows, all from one sample in a study of cytomegalovirus exposure and HLA in healthy donors. Produced via immunoSEQ multiplex PCR; TCRdb's table is partial and in-frame only. The sample carries roughly 190,000 clones, about nine tenths recorded once. Sequencing was done on a sample of PBMCs. These receptors all stem from a man in his thirties or forties in good health and CMV-seronegative. Each CDR3 is given with its conserved first and last residue. A D gene is named only where the DNA matches it firmly. The listing skips clone size in some rows; elsewhere it reads once, few, many or a size class.

abundance	j_gene	v_gene	d_gene	CDR3aa	CDR3nt
.	TRBJ1-5	TRBV18	.	CASSPVFGDQPQHF	TGTGCCAGCTCACCGGTATTCGGAGATCAGCCCCAGCATTTT
.	TRBJ1-6	TRBV10-3	.	CAISDQTGNSPLHF	TGTGCCATCAGTGACCAGACGGGTAATTCACCCCTCCACTTT
few	TRBJ2-1	TRBV19	.	CASSISSGLHNEQFF	TGTGCCAGTAGTATATCGTCTGGACTACACAATGAGCAGTTCTTC
.	TRBJ2-2	TRBV7-6	TRBD2	CASGHAGGLYTGELFF	TGTGCCAGCGGCCATGCGGGGGGCCTTTACACCGGGGAGCTGTTTTTT
.	TRBJ2-7	TRBV5-8	TRBD1	CASSLGIGQGYEQYF	TGTGCCAGCAGCTTGGGGATAGGACAGGGCTACGAGCAGTACTTC
.	TRBJ1-5	TRBV10-3	TRBD1	CAISGGKGQGNQPQHF	TGTGCCATCAGCGGAGGAAAGGGACAGGGCAATCAGCCCCAGCATTTT
.	TRBJ1-6	TRBV2	.	CASSGPEVNSPLHF	TGTGCCAGCAGTGGCCCAGAGGTTAATTCACCCCTCCACTTT
.	TRBJ1-2	TRBV7-6	.	CASSLSGDGYTF	TGTGCCAGCAGCTTATCCGGGGATGGCTACACCTTC
once	TRBJ2-2	TRBV4-1	TRBD1	CASLPGQGIGELFF	TGCGCCAGCCTTCCGGGACAGGGTATCGGGGAGCTGTTTTTT
.	TRBJ1-1	TRBV27	.	CASSLSPRGTEAFF	TGTGCCAGCAGTTTATCCCCCCGGGGCACTGAAGCTTTCTTT
.	TRBJ2-7	TRBV27	TRBD2	CASRGLAGGVGQYF	TGTGCCAGCAGGGGACTAGCGGGAGGCGTAGGGCAGTACTTC
.	TRBJ2-7	TRBV11-2	.	CASSENGGTAYEQYF	TGTGCCAGCAGCGAAAACGGAGGGACAGCCTACGAGCAGTACTTC
.	TRBJ2-3	TRBV9	TRBD2	CASSLRLAGYTDTQYF	TGTGCCAGCAGCTTGCGACTAGCGGGATACACAGATACGCAGTATTTT
.	TRBJ2-3	TRBV29-1	TRBD1	CSVAQGASTDTQYF	TGCAGCGTGGCCCAGGGGGCTAGCACAGATACGCAGTATTTT
.	TRBJ2-6	TRBV27	.	CASSFSPYSGANVLTF	TGTGCCAGCAGTTTTTCCCCTTACTCTGGGGCCAACGTCCTGACTTTC
few	TRBJ2-5	TRBV28	TRBD2	CASSLSPSTSGFQETQYF	TGTGCCAGCAGTTTATCGCCGAGTACTAGCGGGTTTCAAGAGACCCAGTACTTC
.	TRBJ1-1	TRBV4-2	.	CASSPRAATMNTEAFF	TGTGCCAGCAGCCCCCGCGCGGCGACGATGAACACTGAAGCTTTCTTT
few	TRBJ1-6	TRBV7-7	.	CASSLQQGSPLHF	TGTGCTAGCAGCTTGCAACAGGGTTCACCCCTCCACTTT
.	TRBJ1-2	TRBV23-1	.	CASSQSGDRSLDSSYGYTF	TGCGCCAGCAGTCAATCGGGGGATAGGAGCCTGGACAGTTCCTATGGCTACACCTTC
.	TRBJ2-1	TRBV4-1	.	CASSQDRQREEFF	TGCGCCAGCAGCCAAGATCGGCAGAGAGAGGAGTTCTTC
.	TRBJ2-5	TRBV4-3	TRBD2	CASSQDLRSSSGGSETQYF	TGCGCCAGCAGCCAAGATCTTCGGTCTTCTAGCGGGGGGAGCGAGACCCAGTACTTC
.	TRBJ2-4	TRBV19	TRBD1	CASRGGLDIQYF	TGTGCCAGTAGAGGGGGCTTGGACATTCAGTACTTC
.	TRBJ2-7	TRBV27	TRBD1	CASSFRGQGYEQYF	TGTGCCAGCAGTTTCAGGGGACAGGGCTACGAGCAGTACTTC
.	TRBJ1-1	TRBV6-5	.	CASSYSKISRGEAFF	TGTGCCAGCAGTTACTCCAAAATCTCTAGAGGGGAAGCTTTCTTT
.	TRBJ2-3	TRBV11-2	.	CASSASPTSSADTQYF	TGTGCCAGCAGCGCCTCTCCTACTAGTAGCGCAGATACGCAGTATTTT
.	TRBJ2-5	TRBV5-1	TRBD1	CASSERGQGVGETQYF	TGCGCCAGCAGCGAGAGGGGACAGGGGGTGGGAGAGACCCAGTACTTC
.	TRBJ2-7	TRBV5-4	.	CASSLKRGLSYEQYF	TGTGCCAGCAGCTTGAAAAGGGGTCTATCCTACGAGCAGTACTTC
few	TRBJ2-1	TRBV6-4	TRBD2	CASSDFSGGANEQFF	TGTGCCAGCAGTGACTTTAGCGGGGGGGCCAATGAGCAGTTCTTC
.	TRBJ2-5	TRBV4-1	TRBD1	CASSHPYRGRGETQYF	TGCGCCAGCAGCCACCCCTACAGGGGACGTGGAGAGACCCAGTACTTC
.	TRBJ2-5	TRBV2	.	CASSEDREETQYF	TGTGCCAGCAGTGAAGACAGGGAAGAGACCCAGTACTTC
.	TRBJ2-3	TRBV5-1	TRBD2	CASSLDPAGNTDTQYF	TGCGCCAGCAGCTTGGACCCAGCGGGGAACACAGATACGCAGTATTTT
.	TRBJ1-3	TRBV4-1	.	CASSQDPSGAGNTIYF	TGCGCCAGCAGCCAGGACCCCTCGGGGGCTGGAAACACCATATATTTT
.	TRBJ2-1	TRBV5-1	.	CASSPVLGAGNEQFF	TGCGCCAGCAGCCCCGTTTTGGGGGCAGGGAATGAGCAGTTCTTC
few	TRBJ1-5	TRBV19	TRBD1	CASSMGRPGQGHQHF	TGTGCCAGTAGTATGGGTCGCCCGGGACAGGGTCACCAGCATTTT
.	TRBJ2-5	TRBV4-1	.	CASSQDPVETQYF	TGCGCCAGCAGCCAAGATCCAGTAGAGACCCAGTACTTC
.	TRBJ1-5	TRBV7-9	.	CASSSDGKRNQPQHF	TGTGCCAGCAGCTCTGACGGGAAGCGCAATCAGCCCCAGCATTTT
.	TRBJ2-2	TRBV19	.	CAGSGLGRREVTGELFF	TGTGCCGGTAGTGGACTGGGCCGCCGAGAGGTTACCGGGGAGCTGTTTTTT
.	TRBJ1-4	TRBV28	.	CASREHGSTNEKLFF	TGTGCCAGCAGAGAGCACGGGAGCACTAATGAAAAACTGTTTTTT
.	TRBJ2-5	TRBV11-2	TRBD2	CASSLLVAGGETQYF	TGTGCCAGCAGCTTATTGGTAGCGGGAGGGGAGACCCAGTACTTC
.	TRBJ2-7	TRBV28	.	CASNPRGTGSYEQYF	TGTGCCAGCAATCCCCGGGGTACAGGGTCCTACGAGCAGTACTTC
few	TRBJ1-1	TRBV7-2	.	CASSPFAGVMTEAFF	TGTGCCAGCAGCCCCTTCGCGGGGGTAATGACTGAAGCTTTCTTT
once	TRBJ2-7	TRBV7-2	.	CASSPAGTRGEQYF	TGTGCCAGCAGCCCCGCCGGGACGCGGGGCGAGCAGTACTTC
once	TRBJ1-6	TRBV18	TRBD1	CASSPLTAGQGLGSPLHF	TGTGCCAGCTCACCACTGACCGCCGGACAGGGTCTGGGGTCACCCCTCCACTTT
.	TRBJ2-5	TRBV13	TRBD2	CASSLAGLAGVSETQYF	TGTGCCAGCAGCTTAGCGGGACTAGCGGGAGTTTCCGAGACCCAGTACTTC
few	TRBJ2-5	TRBV5-1	TRBD1	CASTYRDSRQETQYF	TGCGCCAGCACCTATAGGGACAGCCGTCAAGAGACCCAGTACTTC
.	TRBJ2-5	TRBV29-1	.	CSSHLIRGGETQYF	TGCAGCTCCCACTTGATTAGAGGGGGAGAGACCCAGTACTTC
.	TRBJ1-2	TRBV2	.	CASSKRGTNYGYTF	TGTGCCAGCAGCAAGCGGGGAACTAACTATGGCTACACCTTC
.	TRBJ2-7	TRBV7-9	TRBD1	CASSPGTGPAYEQYF	TGTGCCAGCAGCCCCGGGACAGGACCGGCCTACGAGCAGTACTTC
.	TRBJ2-1	TRBV29-1	TRBD2	CSVVPSGRKNSYNEQFF	TGCAGCGTTGTTCCTAGCGGACGAAAAAACTCCTACAATGAGCAGTTCTTC